The sample holds a few counts of the clone carrying this T cell receptor (beta chain). The target antigen is unknown. This sample is part of a study of T-cell reconstitution after alpha-beta-depleted transplantation in children. General study points: A year had passed since transplant, and T-cell counts and diversity by then came mostly from newly produced T cells. Several hundred expanded graft clones reportedly gave rise to the alpha-beta T cells present about two months after transplant. High day-60 TCRbeta diversity in some patients came from surviving recipient T cells and thymic progenitors.

Preparation of the TCRbeta library was carried out with unique molecular identifiers. TCRdb re-analysed the PCR reads in MiXCR, keeping a single row per CDR3 protein. The sample contains 700,000 to 950,000 distinct CDR3 sequences, roughly 16% of which appear only once. The length of the CDR3 is 12 residues. Trimming cost V 6 bases and J 2 bases, with 11 bases left between them. The germline gives CDR1 SQVTM, CDR2 ANQGSEA. The V and J genes are TRBV29-1 and TRBJ2-7, with a possible D match to TRBD2 (5 bases). The TCR was taken from a male patient between 5 and 17 years old who had a stem cell transplant for acute lymphoblastic leukemia, so the T cells may come from the graft donor. Sample: PBMCs, mostly from graft donor cells, taken 360 days after TCRalphabeta/CD19-depleted stem cell transplant. The CDR3 DNA sequence: TGCAGCGTCCTCGGGGTTACCTACGAGCAGTACTTC. As protein: CSVLGVTYEQYF.